The 29 T cell receptor beta chains reported below all come from one sample, sequenced in a study of identical twins. One entry per CDR3 protein results from TCRdb running MiXCR on the 5' RACE reads. Here the sample spans 350,000 to 400,000 distinct CDR3 sequences, around 9.7% being singletons. Sequencing used naive T cells sorted from blood. These receptors all come from a woman aged 45 to 65 in good health.

The sample holds many counts of this clonotype. In DNA form, the CDR3 reads TGTGCCAGCAGAGGGACAGCGAACACTGAAGCTTTCTTT. This encodes CASRGTANTEAFF. The chain couples TRBV6-6 to TRBJ1-1; 7 nucleotides line up with TRBD1. Trimming at V came to 6 bases and at J to 1 base, leaving 2 bases not matched to a gene. Germline loops: CDR1 MNHNY, CDR2 SVGAGI (reference sequence). This CDR3 spans 13 amino acids.

Of note for this clonotype: A much larger clone lies one base from this, so it may be a read error. The conserved final phenylalanine or tryptophan is absent from the CDR3, which likely points to a read error. The J gene is TRBJ1-1, the V gene TRBV20-1; no clear D gene. Germline lookup yields CDR1 DFQATT and CDR2 SNEGSKA (reference sequence). V gave up 3 bases and J gave up 5 bases, with 7 bases separating them. This CDR3 has 11 residues. The DNA for the CDR3 is TGCAGTGCTAGTCGGGAAACTGAAGCTTTCTAT. This gives the protein CSASRETEAFY.

The chain recombines TRBV20-1 with TRBJ2-7; the match to TRBD1 covers 8 bases. V shed 4 bases, J shed 2 bases, and the junction held 7 bases outside the gene matches. The length of the CDR3 is 14 residues. From germline, CDR1 is DFQATT and CDR2 SNEGSKA (reference sequence). CDR3 bases: TGCAGTGCTACCGCGGGACAGGACCCCTACGAGCAGTACGTC. Translated: CSATAGQDPYEQYV.

The chain is built from TRBV29-1 and TRBJ2-3; TRBD1 is a possible D gene (6 bases). The germline CDR1 and CDR2 sequences are SQVTM and ANQGSEA. This CDR3 contains 14 residues. Trimming removed 2 bases from V and 1 base from J, with 10 bases in between. The CDR3 region is CSVERGLGTDTQYF. DNA of the CDR3: TGCAGCGTTGAAAGGGGGTTGGGCACAGATACGCAGTATTTT.

The rearrangement joins TRBV5-1 to TRBJ2-7; no reliable D call. V gave up 0 bases and J gave up 4 bases, with 8 bases separating them. CDR1 is SGHRS and CDR2 is YFSETQ in the germline V gene. The CDR3 length is 13 residues. The CDR3 here is CASSLGQMYEQYF. The CDR3 coding sequence is TGCGCCAGCAGCTTGGGCCAGATGTACGAGCAGTACTTC. Filled out from reference TRBV5-1 and TRBJ2-7, the complete variable domain reads KAGVTQTPRYLIKTRGQQVTLSCSPISGHRSVSWYQQTPGQGLQFLFEYFSETQRNKGNFPGRFSGRQFSNSRSEMNVSTLELGDSALYLCASSLGQMYEQYFGPGTRLTVT.

There are a few counts of this clonotype. The V gene is TRBV10-3, the J gene TRBJ2-2; D is ambiguous. Per germline, CDR1 ENHRY and CDR2 SYGVKD. This CDR3 comprises 11 residues. V lost 11 bases, J lost 2 bases, and 6 bases lay in between. CDR3: CALGNTGELFF. CDR3 in DNA: TGTGCCTTAGGAAACACCGGGGAGCTGTTTTTT.

The chain combines TRBV6-1 with TRBJ2-1; D gene ambiguous. With 6 bases removed from V and 2 bases from J, the gap between germline ends came to 8 bases. Germline V gene data show CDR1 as MNHNS and CDR2 as SASEGT. The CDR3 contains 13 residues. DNA of the CDR3: TGTGCCAGCAGGGTCGTCGCCTACAATGAGCAGTTCTTC. This codes for CASRVVAYNEQFF.

This clonotype came up a few times. The V call is TRBV6-6, the J call TRBJ2-5; a weak D match, TRBD2 (5 bases). The length of the CDR3 is 13 residues. V shed 0 bases and J shed 7 bases, with 9 bases lying between them. Germline CDR1 MNHNY, CDR2 SVGAGI (reference sequence). The CDR3 sequence: CASSYSVEGTQYF. DNA for the CDR3: TGTGCCAGCAGTTACTCGGTTGAGGGGACCCAGTACTTC.

In its sample, this clonotype was seen a few times. This chain connects TRBV2 to TRBJ2-2, with TRBD2 matching over 11 bases. The ends lost 7 bases at V and 0 bases at J; junction bases unmatched: 1. The CDR3 extends over 15 amino acids. Germline V gene sequence: CDR1 SNHLY, CDR2 FYNNEI. The CDR3 loop reads CASMTSGANTGELFF. CDR3 coding DNA: TGTGCCAGCATGACTAGCGGGGCGAACACCGGGGAGCTGTTTTTT.

Many counts were recorded for this clonotype. The chain carries TRBV6-5 and TRBJ2-1; D may be TRBD1 (6 bases). CDR1 is MNHEY and CDR2 is SVGAGI in the germline V gene. Deletions cut 6 bases from V and 1 base from J, with 13 bases between. The length of the CDR3 is 15 residues. CDR3 region: CASRNPGASYNEQFF. In DNA form, the CDR3 reads TGTGCCAGCAGAAACCCAGGGGCATCCTACAATGAGCAGTTCTTC.

This chain joins TRBV25-1 and TRBJ1-1; the D gene is possibly TRBD1 (5 bases). Per the germline V gene, CDR1 is MGHDK and CDR2 is SYGVNS. Trimming took off 2 bases at V and 10 bases at J, with 11 bases between the two ends. The CDR3 sequence is 12 residues long. The chain's CDR3 is CASSETGLRAFF. The CDR3 DNA follows: TGTGCCAGCAGTGAAACAGGCCTGAGAGCTTTCTTT. The whole variable domain, remainder taken from reference TRBV25-1 and TRBJ1-1, is EADIYQTPRYLVIGTGKKITLECSQTMGHDKMYWYQQDPGMELHLIHYSYGVNSTEKGDLSSESTVSRIRTEHFPLTLESARPSHTSQYLCASSETGLRAFFGQGTRLTVV.

The rearrangement links TRBV10-3 to TRBJ2-1; D not resolved. The CDR3 has 14 residues. Per germline, CDR1 ENHRY and CDR2 SYGVKD. V was cut by 4 bases and J by 6 bases, with 13 bases left in between. CDR3 sequence reads: CAISGLSPGNEQFF. In DNA form, the CDR3 reads TGTGCCATCAGTGGCCTTAGTCCCGGCAATGAGCAGTTCTTC.

At least ten counts were recorded for this clonotype. V gene TRBV12-3 or TRBV12-4 combines with J gene TRBJ2-1, with TRBD2 as a possible D gene (5 bases). The ends were cut back, 10 bases at V and 8 bases at J, with 21 bases in the middle. The CDR3 has 14 amino acids. The CDR3 bases are TGTGCCACCAGGAACCTAGGGTCCGGGGATGAGCAGTTCTTC. The encoded protein is CATRNLGSGDEQFF.

This clonotype showed up many times. The chain carries TRBV5-1 and TRBJ2-7; 7 bases are shared with TRBD1. CDR3 length: 14 amino acids. The J segment lost 4 bases and the V segment lost 3 bases, leaving 7 bases of the junction unmatched. CDR1 SGHRS and CDR2 YFSETQ come from the germline V gene. Here the CDR3 reads CASSYTTGRYEQYF. The CDR3 DNA sequence: TGCGCCAGCAGCTATACGACAGGGAGATACGAGCAGTACTTC.

This clonotype was found many times. The chain recombines TRBV12-3 or TRBV12-4 with TRBJ2-2; D gene unclear. V was clipped by 10 bases and J by 0 bases, with 6 bases between them. The CDR3 length is 12 residues. In DNA, the CDR3 is TGTGCCATTCGCACGAACACCGGGGAGCTGTTTTTT. This translates into CAIRTNTGELFF.

The sample holds many counts of this clonotype. The genes are TRBV12-3 or TRBV12-4 and TRBJ1-1; D is unclear. The CDR3 extends over 11 amino acids. V dropped 1 base and J dropped 10 bases, with 7 bases sitting between them. This CDR3 reads CASSLGSRAFF. CDR3 nucleotide sequence: TGTGCCAGCAGTTTAGGAAGCCGAGCTTTCTTT.

The chain employs TRBV9 and TRBJ2-1; 13 positions agree with TRBD2. The CDR3 extends over 15 amino acids. Germline CDR1 and CDR2: SGDLS and YYNGEE. Germline trimming cut 0 bases from V and 7 bases from J; bases unmatched to any gene: 1. The DNA for the CDR3 is TGTGCCAGCAGCGTAGGGACTAGCGGGAGTAATGAGCAGTTCTTC. It is translated as CASSVGTSGSNEQFF.

This clonotype was detected only a few times. V usage is TRBV12-3 or TRBV12-4 and J usage is TRBJ2-1; 9 positions agree with TRBD2. The trim removed 7 bases at V and 1 base at J, leaving 2 bases unmatched. This CDR3 contains 14 residues. DNA of the CDR3: TGTGCCAGCATCCTAGCGGGGTCCTACAATGAGCAGTTCTTC. Amino acid sequence: CASILAGSYNEQFF.

There are many counts of this clonotype. The genes are TRBV6-6 and TRBJ2-3; 9 positions agree with TRBD2. Germline CDR1 reads MNHNY; CDR2 reads SVGAGI (reference sequence). V dropped 8 bases and J dropped 1; count of bases not matched to a gene: 4. The CDR3 contains 14 residues. CDR3 DNA: TGTGCCAGCGGTATAGCGGGGGGCACAGATACGCAGTATTTT. Translating it yields CASGIAGGTDTQYF.

In the case of this clonotype: A much larger clonotype is one base distant, so this may be a read error. The CDR3 nucleotides are TGTGCCCCCAGCAGTGGGACTAGCGGGATATACAATGAGCAGTTCTTC. The encoded protein is CAPSSGTSGIYNEQFF. The gene calls are TRBV15 and TRBJ2-1; 13 bases agree with TRBD2. The CDR3 is 16 amino acids. Per the germline V gene, CDR1 is LNHNV and CDR2 is YYDKDF (reference sequence).

This rearrangement joins TRBV9 to TRBJ2-5; perhaps TRBD1 as D (6 bases). V was pared by 5 bases and J by 2 bases, with 13 bases between. The CDR3 has 14 residues. Germline-derived CDR1 and CDR2 are SGDLS and YYNGEE. The CDR3 loop is CASRGTGLQETQYF. DNA for the CDR3: TGTGCCAGCAGGGGAACAGGGTTACAAGAGACCCAGTACTTC.

In this sample, this clonotype turned up a few times. The chain couples TRBV29-1 to TRBJ2-6; maybe TRBD1 (5 bases). There are 16 residues in the CDR3. Germline CDR1 reads SQVTM; CDR2 reads ANQGSEA. The V gene lost 5 bases and the J gene lost 1 base, with 15 bases spanning the gap. CDR3 nucleotide sequence: TGCAGCGTTCTGGACACCTGGATTTCTGGGGCCAACGTCCTGACTTTC. Encoded protein: CSVLDTWISGANVLTF. The variable domain in full, with the rest retrieved from reference TRBV29-1 and TRBJ2-6, is SAVISQKPSRDICQRGTSLTIQCQVDSQVTMMFWYRQQPGQSLTLIATANQGSEATYESGFVIDKFPISRPNLTFSTLTVSNMSPEDSSIYLCSVLDTWISGANVLTFGAGSRLTVL.

There are many counts of this clonotype. The gene calls are TRBV11-2 and TRBJ2-1; TRBD2 agrees at 8 bases. Trimming cost V 5 bases and J 4 bases; bases outside gene matches: 10. Germline CDR1 SGHAT, CDR2 FQNNGV. The length of the CDR3 is 16 residues. The CDR3 DNA follows: TGTGCCAGCAGCATCTCCCGGGAGGGCCAATACAATGAGCAGTTCTTC. Translating it yields CASSISREGQYNEQFF.

J is TRBJ2-1 and V is TRBV4-2; TRBD1 agrees at 7 bases. This CDR3 contains 13 residues. With V trimmed by 4 bases and J by 10 bases, 7 bases remained unmatched. Germline V lookup: CDR1 LGHNA, CDR2 YNFKEQ. CDR3 sequence (DNA): TGTGCCAGCAGCCTTCCGGGACAGCCCGAGCAGTTCTTC. It yields the protein CASSLPGQPEQFF.

This clonotype was found many times. The gene calls are TRBV5-1 and TRBJ2-3; D is uncertain. With 2 bases removed from V and 1 base from J, the gap between germline ends came to 8 bases. CDR3 size: 14 residues. Germline CDR1 and CDR2: SGHRS and YFSETQ. CDR3 coding DNA: TGCGCCAGCAGCTTCCTGACTCGCACAGATACGCAGTATTTT. It yields the protein CASSFLTRTDTQYF.

Many counts were recorded for this clonotype. The chain recombines TRBV7-9 with TRBJ1-1; 7 positions agree with TRBD1. The V and J ends lost 5 bases and 0 bases, in that order; junction bases with no gene match: 6. The CDR3 is 15 amino acids. Germline CDR1 is SEHNR and CDR2 is FQNEAQ (reference sequence). CDR3 region: CASSPPGQLNTEAFF. The CDR3, as DNA: TGTGCCAGCAGCCCACCGGGACAGTTGAACACTGAAGCTTTCTTT.

This clonotype was observed a handful of times. J is TRBJ2-1 and V is TRBV12-5; TRBD2 matches at 15 bases. The junction had 10 bases not matched to a gene; V was cut back by 1 base and J by 3 bases. Germline V CDR1 and CDR2: LGHNT, FRNRAP. CDR3 length equals 20 residues. The CDR3 sequence is CASGLGSTGLAGGSYNEQFF. Written as DNA, the CDR3 is TGTGCTAGTGGTTTGGGGAGTACGGGACTAGCGGGAGGAAGCTACAATGAGCAGTTCTTC.

The chain uses TRBV5-1 and TRBJ1-1; D is ambiguous. The CDR3 has 16 residues. Germline V CDR1 and CDR2: SGHRS, YFSETQ. V lost 0 bases and J 1 base, leaving 13 bases between the germline ends. CDR3 sequence (DNA): TGCGCCAGCAGCTTGGTCCCCGACCTGAAGAACACTGAAGCTTTCTTT. Protein: CASSLVPDLKNTEAFF.

The chain combines TRBV2 with TRBJ2-3, with 11 bases aligning to TRBD2. The germline gives CDR1 SNHLY, CDR2 FYNNEI. With V trimmed by 1 base and J by 4 bases, 4 bases remained unmatched. This CDR3 spans 16 amino acids. The CDR3 loop reads CASSEVAGGPADTQYF. Written as DNA, the CDR3 is TGTGCCAGCAGTGAAGTAGCGGGAGGGCCGGCAGATACGCAGTATTTT.